The T cell receptor (beta chain) described here comes from a study of shared clonotypes between healthy human individuals. General study findings and limits: Clonotypes shared by all four sorted-subset donors had higher generation probabilities than non-shared clonotypes. With a few donors compared, approximately 5.5% of naive CD4 clonotypes were shared. Sequencing depth was expected to affect clonotype sharing among donors.

Regarding this clone: What it recognizes is unknown.

The naive CD8 fraction comprised CD45RO-negative cells positively selected for CCR7 and excluded terminally differentiated effector memory CD45RA+ cells. Participating donors were healthy, HIV-negative adults free of recent acute infections or vaccinations. The table came from immunoSEQ multiplex PCR; TCRdb's copy has only in-frame clones and leaves some out. This repertoire shows hundreds of thousands of clones, about 91% found once; its top ten account for roughly 22%. Sequenced material: naive CD8+ T cells sorted from blood. The sequence derives from a man aged 25-40 years in good health.

The CDR3 DNA sequence: TGTGCCAGCAGCTTGGCCGGGGTAGGCACCGGGGAGCTGTTTTTT. Its protein product is CASSLAGVGTGELFF. This rearrangement joins TRBV5-5 to TRBJ2-2; D might be TRBD2 (5 bases). Germline CDR1 is SGHKS and CDR2 is YYEKEE (reference sequence). V was clipped by 0 bases and J by 4 bases, with 10 bases between them. The CDR3 runs 15 residues.